The sequence of this T cell receptor beta chain was determined in a study of monozygotic twins with inflammatory bowel disease. UMIs that had a 6-nucleotide sample barcode were put in using template switching. Reanalyzing the 5' RACE reads, TCRdb keeps one entry per CDR3 protein, without DNA. The table lists 300,000 to 350,000 distinct CDR3 sequences. As regards this clonotype: Antigen unknown.

Study-wide points: The results supported no single strong signal or clonotype associated with IBD. Part of the variability in patient repertoires may have come from differing immunosuppressive treatments.

Sampling involved one blood draw (roughly 2.4 ml) for every donor. Germline CDR1 and CDR2: MGHRA and YSYEKL. The CDR3 extends over 15 amino acids. Input material: blood. The receptor comes from a human donor with ulcerative colitis or Crohn's disease, or a healthy co-twin of an affected twin (not recorded which). V usage is TRBV4-1 and J usage is TRBJ2-4; the D gene TCRdb calls, TRBD1, cannot be checked with no DNA. This CDR3 is CASSQGQGGKNIQYF.